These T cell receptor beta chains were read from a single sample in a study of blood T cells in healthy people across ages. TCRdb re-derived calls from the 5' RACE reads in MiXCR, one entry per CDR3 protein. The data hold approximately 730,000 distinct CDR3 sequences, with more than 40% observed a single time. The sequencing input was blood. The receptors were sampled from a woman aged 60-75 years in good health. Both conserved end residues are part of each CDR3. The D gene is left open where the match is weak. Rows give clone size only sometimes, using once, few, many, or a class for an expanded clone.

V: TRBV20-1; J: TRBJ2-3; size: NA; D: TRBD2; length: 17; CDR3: CSARPLPGLAYTDTQYF; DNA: TGCAGTGCTAGACCTCTACCGGGACTAGCGTACACAGATACGCAGTATTTT
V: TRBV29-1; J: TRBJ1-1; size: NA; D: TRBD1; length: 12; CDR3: CSAGQGAALTFF; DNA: TGCAGCGCTGGACAGGGGGCGGCCCTAACTTTCTTT
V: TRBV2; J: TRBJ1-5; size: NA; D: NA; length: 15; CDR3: CANRGRQYSNQPQHF; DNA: TGTGCCAACAGAGGAAGACAGTATAGCAATCAGCCCCAGCATTTT
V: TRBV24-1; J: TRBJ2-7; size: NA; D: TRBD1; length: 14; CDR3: CATSDHRGSYEQYF; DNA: TGTGCCACCAGTGATCACAGGGGCTCCTACGAGCAGTACTTC
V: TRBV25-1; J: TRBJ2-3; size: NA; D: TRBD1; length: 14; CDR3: CASSAGTGTDTQYF; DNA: TGTGCCAGCAGTGCAGGGACAGGCACAGATACGCAGTATTTT
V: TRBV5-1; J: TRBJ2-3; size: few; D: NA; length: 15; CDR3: CASSSAGQMGDTQYF; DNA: TGCGCCAGCAGCTCGGCCGGCCAGATGGGAGATACGCAGTATTTT
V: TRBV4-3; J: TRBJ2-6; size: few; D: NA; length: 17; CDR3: CASSQEKTRTGANVLTF; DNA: TGCGCCAGCAGCCAAGAAAAGACCCGAACTGGGGCCAACGTCCTGACTTTC
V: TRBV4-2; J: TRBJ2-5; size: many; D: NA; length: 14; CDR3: CASSQDGQQETQYF; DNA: TGTGCCAGCAGCCAAGATGGTCAGCAAGAGACCCAGTACTTC
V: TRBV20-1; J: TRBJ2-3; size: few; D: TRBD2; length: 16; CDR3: CSASKPAGGPTDTQYF; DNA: TGCAGTGCTAGTAAACCAGCGGGGGGGCCCACAGATACGCAGTATTTT
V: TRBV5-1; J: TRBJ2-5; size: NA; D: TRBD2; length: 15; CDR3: CASIQLAGSQEAQYF; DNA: TGCGCCAGCATCCAACTAGCGGGGAGTCAAGAGGCCCAGTACTTC
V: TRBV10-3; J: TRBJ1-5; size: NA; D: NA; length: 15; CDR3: CAISPQDLGEQPQHF; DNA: TGTGCCATCAGCCCTCAAGACCTTGGGGAGCAGCCCCAGCATTTT
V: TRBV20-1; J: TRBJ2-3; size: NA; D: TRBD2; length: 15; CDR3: CSARRTSGGLDTQYF; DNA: TGCAGTGCTAGACGGACTAGCGGGGGTCTAGATACGCAGTATTTT
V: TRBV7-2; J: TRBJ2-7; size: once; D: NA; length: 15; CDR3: CASSLVGSQIYEQYF; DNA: TGTGCCAGCAGCTTAGTAGGGTCGCAGATCTACGAGCAGTACTTC
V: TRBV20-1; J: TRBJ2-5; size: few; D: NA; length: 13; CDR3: CSARGTPYNEQYF; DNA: TGCAGTGCTAGAGGGACTCCCTACAATGAGCAGTACTTC
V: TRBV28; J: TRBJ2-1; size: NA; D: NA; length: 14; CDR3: CASSFPGSHNEQFF; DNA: TGTGCCAGCAGCTTCCCGGGCTCCCACAATGAGCAGTTCTTC